This T cell receptor (beta chain) was identified during a study of blood T cell repertoires in COVID-19. Turning to the study itself: The United States, Italy and Spain supplied acute and convalescent COVID-19 samples. PBMCs, B-cell-depleted T cells, or T cells provided the cDNA or gDNA that made up the material.

As processed by the authors: Estimation of nucleated cell counts was performed using reference gene primer amplification. Here immunoSEQ multiplex PCR was the method, and the copy in TCRdb shows in-frame clones only, minus some. From that table come the V and J calls and clone size; the DNA was used to work out D and trimming. The sample lists fewer than 250,000 clones; more than 85% were seen once. The CDR3 has 17 amino acids. Germline CDR1 is LNHNV and CDR2 is YYDKDF (reference sequence). The V segment lost 4 bases and the J segment 8 bases; nucleotides outside the gene matches: 14. Sequencing input: peripheral blood. V usage is TRBV15 and J usage is TRBJ1-6; TRBD1 matches at 7 bases. The origin of this receptor is a young man with acute or convalescent COVID-19. The CDR3 DNA follows: TGTGCCACCAGCACTTTTTTTGGGACAGCTGAATATTCACCCCTCCACTTT. This encodes CATSTFFGTAEYSPLHF.